This T cell receptor (beta chain) was documented in a study of OX40 agonist ivuxolimab in advanced cancers. Study summary: Three partial responders included one hepatocellular carcinoma patient and two cutaneous melanoma patients.

Study-level points and caveats: On average, a greater number of expanded clones characterised CD8+ T cells relative to CD4+.

The CDR3 loop spans 14 amino acids. Germline V gives CDR1 SGHVS, CDR2 FQNEAQ. Losses at the gene ends were 2 bases for V and 3 bases for J; bases not matched to a gene: 4. TCRdb keeps only in-frame clones here, not all; method: immunoSEQ multiplex PCR. The data contain roughly 36,000 clones, around 90% of them singletons. As concerns this clone: What it binds is unknown.

The source is an adult with an advanced solid tumor such as melanoma, head and neck, liver or kidney cancer. Sequences were derived from CD4+ or CD8+ T cells sorted from blood, sampled in a trial of the OX40 agonist ivuxolimab. The chain couples TRBV7-8 to TRBJ2-7; TRBD1 matches at 7 bases. CDR3 nucleotide sequence: TGTGCCAGCAGCTTAACGGGACAGCTCTACGAGCAGTACTTC. Its protein product is CASSLTGQLYEQYF.